This T cell receptor (beta chain) emerged from a study of blood T cell repertoires in COVID-19. Study as a whole: Material from acute and convalescent COVID-19 was sourced from the United States, Italy and Spain. PBMCs, B-cell-depleted T cells, or T cells provided the cDNA or gDNA that made up the material.

J gave up 4 bases and V 3 bases, and 5 bases lay outside the gene matches. Per the germline V gene, CDR1 is SNHLY and CDR2 is FYNNEI. The CDR3 sequence is 15 residues long. Per the study methods: From reference gene primer amplification, estimates of nucleated cell counts were derived. Repertoires were generated with immunoSEQ multiplex PCR, while TCRdb's copy carries only in-frame clones and drops some. For V, J and clone size, that table is used; D and trimming come from the DNA. This sample yields about 120,000 clones, of which about 85% are seen a single time; about 7% belongs to the top ten. The sequencing sample was made of peripheral blood. The chain has TRBV2 and TRBJ2-5; 10 bases line up with TRBD2. This sequence originates from a man older than 75 with active or convalescent COVID-19. The CDR3 loop reads CASSDRASGGETQYF. The CDR3 region has the DNA TGTGCCAGCAGTGACAGGGCTAGCGGGGGAGAGACCCAGTACTTC.